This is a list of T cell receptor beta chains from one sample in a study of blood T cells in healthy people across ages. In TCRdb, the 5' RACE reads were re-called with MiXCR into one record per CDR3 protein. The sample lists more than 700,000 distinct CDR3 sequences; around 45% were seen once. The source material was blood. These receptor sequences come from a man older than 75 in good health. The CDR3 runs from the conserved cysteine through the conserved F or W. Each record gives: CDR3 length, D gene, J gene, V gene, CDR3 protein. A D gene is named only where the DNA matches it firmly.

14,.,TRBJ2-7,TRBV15,CATSRSTGPYEQYF
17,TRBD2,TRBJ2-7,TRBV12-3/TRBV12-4,CASTLGSPGLAVYEQYF
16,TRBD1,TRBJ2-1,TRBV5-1,CASSEDRGVGNNEQFF
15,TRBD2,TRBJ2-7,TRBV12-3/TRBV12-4,CASSFWASGSYEQYF
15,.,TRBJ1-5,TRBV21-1,CASSKRSASNQPQHF
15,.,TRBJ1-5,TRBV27,CASSVGVYSNQPQHF
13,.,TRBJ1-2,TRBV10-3,CAISAVAGEGYTF
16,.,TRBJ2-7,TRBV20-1,CSAREWRGSRTYEQYF
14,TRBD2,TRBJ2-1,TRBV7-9,CASSLKAGGREQFF
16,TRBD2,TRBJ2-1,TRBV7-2,CASGLGGSVAYNEQFF
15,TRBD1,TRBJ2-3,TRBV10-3,CAISGGTGYPDTQYF
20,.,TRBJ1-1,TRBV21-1,CASSGCPGSLDSFMNTEAFF
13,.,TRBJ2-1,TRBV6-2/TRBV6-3,CASSIDPYNEQFF
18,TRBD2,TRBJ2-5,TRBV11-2,CASSPARLAGRYQETQYF
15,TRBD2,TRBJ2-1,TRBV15,CATSSSTSGYNEQFF
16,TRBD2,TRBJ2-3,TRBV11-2,CASSDRPGLSTDTQYF
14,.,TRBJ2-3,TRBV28,CASSWGLRGDTQYF
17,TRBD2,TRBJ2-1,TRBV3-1,CASSAPPGTSVYNEQFF
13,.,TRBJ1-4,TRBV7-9,CASSPRAGEKLFF
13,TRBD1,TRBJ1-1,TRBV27,CASRTGRETEAFF
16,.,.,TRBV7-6,CASSPEAGDGSYEQYF
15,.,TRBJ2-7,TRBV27,CASSLTAVGTYEQYF
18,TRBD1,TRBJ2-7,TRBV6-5,CASSYSGRGQSHRYEQYF
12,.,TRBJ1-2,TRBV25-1,CASEDGVYGYTF
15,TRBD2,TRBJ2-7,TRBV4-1,CASSFLAGATYEQYF
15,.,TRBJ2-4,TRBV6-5,CASRDLSVAKNIQYF
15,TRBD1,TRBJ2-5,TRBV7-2,CASSLVGDREETQYF
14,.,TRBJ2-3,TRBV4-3,CASSQDIGAETQYF
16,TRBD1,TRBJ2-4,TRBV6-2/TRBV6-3,CASSMQGAARKNIQYF
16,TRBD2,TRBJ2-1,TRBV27,CASRLTSMSDRETQFF
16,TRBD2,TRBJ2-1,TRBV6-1,CASSELGLADYNEQFF
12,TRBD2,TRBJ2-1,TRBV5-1,CASSTLAGEAFF
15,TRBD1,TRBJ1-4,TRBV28,CASSITRGVGEKLFF
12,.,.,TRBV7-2,CASGGQHYEQYF
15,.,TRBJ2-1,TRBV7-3,CASSPRTSLYNEQFF
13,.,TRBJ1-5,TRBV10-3,CATQGDSNQPQHF
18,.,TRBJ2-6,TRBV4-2,CASSQDRRRGTGANVLTF
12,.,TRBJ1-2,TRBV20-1,CSTTGTSYGYTF
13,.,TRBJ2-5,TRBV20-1,CSASGGRENEKYF
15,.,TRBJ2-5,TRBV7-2,CASSTLDLPGGTQYF
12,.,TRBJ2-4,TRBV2,CASRMTSDIQYF
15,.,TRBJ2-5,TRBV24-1,CATSGVSWGVETQYF
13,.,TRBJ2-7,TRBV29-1,CSVLRDRPPEQYF
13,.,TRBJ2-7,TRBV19,CASSVLRGDEQYF
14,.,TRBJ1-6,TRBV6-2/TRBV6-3,CASTGYGGRSPLHF
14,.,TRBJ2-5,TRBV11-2,CASSVGVGGETQYF
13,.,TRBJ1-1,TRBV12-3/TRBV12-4,CASSVSGATEAFF
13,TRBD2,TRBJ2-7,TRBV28,CASLIRGVSEQYF
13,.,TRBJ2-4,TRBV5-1,CASSAYSQNIQYF
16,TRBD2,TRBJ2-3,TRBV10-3,CAISGGRATRGDTQYF
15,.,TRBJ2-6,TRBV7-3,CASSLREAGANVLTF
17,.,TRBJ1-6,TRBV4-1,CASSQAPQGWNNSPLHF